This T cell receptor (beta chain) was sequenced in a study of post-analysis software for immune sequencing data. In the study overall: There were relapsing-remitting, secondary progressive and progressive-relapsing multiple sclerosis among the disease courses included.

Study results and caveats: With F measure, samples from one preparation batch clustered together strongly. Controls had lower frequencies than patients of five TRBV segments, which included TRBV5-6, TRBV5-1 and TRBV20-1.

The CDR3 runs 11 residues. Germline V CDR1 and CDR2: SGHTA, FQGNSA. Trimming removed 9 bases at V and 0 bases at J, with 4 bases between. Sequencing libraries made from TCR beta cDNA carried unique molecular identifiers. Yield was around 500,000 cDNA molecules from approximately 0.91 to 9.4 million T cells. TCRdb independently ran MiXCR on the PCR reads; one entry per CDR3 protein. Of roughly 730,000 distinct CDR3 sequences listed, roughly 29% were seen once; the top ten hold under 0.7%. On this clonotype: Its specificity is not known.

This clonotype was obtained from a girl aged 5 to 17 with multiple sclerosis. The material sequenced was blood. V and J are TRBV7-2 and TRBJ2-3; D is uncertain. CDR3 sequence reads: CARASTDTQYF. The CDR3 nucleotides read TGTGCCAGGGCTAGCACAGATACGCAGTATTTT. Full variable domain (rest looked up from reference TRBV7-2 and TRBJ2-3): GAGVSQSPSNKVTEKGKDVELRCDPISGHTALYWYRQSLGQGLEFLIYFQGNSAPDKSGLPSDRFSAERTGGSVSTLTIQRTQQEDSAVYLCARASTDTQYFGPGTRLTVL.